This T cell receptor (beta chain) was sequenced during a study of cytomegalovirus exposure and HLA in healthy donors. Study findings and constraints: Upon later analysis, TCR association rates were observed to vary by HLA locus, being highest for DRB1 and lowest for HLA-C.

V was pared by 1 base and J by 2 bases, with 3 bases of the junction left unmatched. CDR1 and CDR2 from the germline V gene are SGHDT and YYEEEE. This CDR3 contains 15 residues. PCR was performed using 60 Vbeta and 13 Jbeta primers. TCRdb's table, derived via immunoSEQ multiplex PCR, lists solely in-frame clones and lacks some. In all, the sample yields 100,000 to 150,000 clones. Donors had nominal health at sampling but likely had unrecorded immune exposures. On this clone itself: Its antigen is not identified.

Sequencing used PBMCs. The chain uses TRBV5-6 and TRBJ2-3; 8 positions agree with TRBD1. This clonotype was sampled from a man aged 18-30 years in good health and CMV-seronegative. The CDR3 DNA follows: TGTGCCAGCAGCTTGAGGACAGGGAACACAGATACGCAGTATTTT. Translating gives CASSLRTGNTDTQYF.